This T cell receptor (beta chain) was sequenced for a study of blood T cells in healthy people across ages. Study-wide results and limits: Per million T cells, TCR beta diversity dropped roughly linearly as age increased.

This CDR3 is built from 16 residues. Germline V CDR1 and CDR2: SGDLS, YYNGEE. With V trimmed by 0 bases and J by 2 bases, 6 bases remained unmatched. Primers used in a second PCR of roughly 6 to 12 cycles were a sample-barcoded 5' primer and a J-beta primer mix. TCRdb fed the 5' RACE reads into MiXCR, producing one record per CDR3 protein. The sample has approximately 1,000,000 distinct CDR3 sequences, 45% seen once; the top ten hold approximately 17%. Each sample provided at least 6 micrograms of extracted total RNA. In the case of this clonotype: What it binds is unknown.

This clonotype originated in a woman aged 55-70 years in good health. The sample comprised blood. The chain employs TRBV9 and TRBJ2-3, with 7 bases lining up with TRBD2. The CDR3 is CASSVEAGTITDTQYF. CDR3 bases: TGTGCCAGCAGCGTAGAAGCGGGGACCATCACAGATACGCAGTATTTT. Full variable domain (rest looked up from reference TRBV9 and TRBJ2-3): DSGVTQTPKHLITATGQRVTLRCSPRSGDLSVYWYQQSLDQGLQFLIQYYNGEERAKGNILERFSAQQFPDLHSELNLSSLELGDSALYFCASSVEAGTITDTQYFGPGTRLTVL.